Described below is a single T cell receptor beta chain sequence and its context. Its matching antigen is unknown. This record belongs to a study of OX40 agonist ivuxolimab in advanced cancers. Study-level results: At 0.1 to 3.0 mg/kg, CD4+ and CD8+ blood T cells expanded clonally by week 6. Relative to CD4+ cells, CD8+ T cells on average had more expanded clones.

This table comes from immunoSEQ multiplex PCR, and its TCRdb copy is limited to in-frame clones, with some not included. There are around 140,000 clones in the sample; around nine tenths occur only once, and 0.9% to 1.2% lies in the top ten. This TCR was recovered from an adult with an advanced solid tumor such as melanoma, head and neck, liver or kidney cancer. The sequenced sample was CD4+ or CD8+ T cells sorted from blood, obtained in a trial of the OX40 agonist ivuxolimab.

This CDR3 reads CASSSGANVLTF. Written as DNA, the CDR3 is TGTGCCAGCAGTTCTGGGGCCAACGTCCTGACTTTC. The chain carries TRBV28 and TRBJ2-6; no clear D. CDR1 is MDHEN, CDR2 SYDVKM, per germline. The ends were cut back, 4 bases at V and 2 bases at J, with 0 bases in the middle. The CDR3 is 12 residues long. The full variable domain, with the rest looked up from reference TRBV28 and TRBJ2-6, is DVKVTQSSRYLVKRTGEKVFLECVQDMDHENMFWYRQDPGLGLRLIYFSYDVKMKEKGDIPEGYSVSREKKERFSLILESASTNQTSMYLCASSSGANVLTFGAGSRLTVL.